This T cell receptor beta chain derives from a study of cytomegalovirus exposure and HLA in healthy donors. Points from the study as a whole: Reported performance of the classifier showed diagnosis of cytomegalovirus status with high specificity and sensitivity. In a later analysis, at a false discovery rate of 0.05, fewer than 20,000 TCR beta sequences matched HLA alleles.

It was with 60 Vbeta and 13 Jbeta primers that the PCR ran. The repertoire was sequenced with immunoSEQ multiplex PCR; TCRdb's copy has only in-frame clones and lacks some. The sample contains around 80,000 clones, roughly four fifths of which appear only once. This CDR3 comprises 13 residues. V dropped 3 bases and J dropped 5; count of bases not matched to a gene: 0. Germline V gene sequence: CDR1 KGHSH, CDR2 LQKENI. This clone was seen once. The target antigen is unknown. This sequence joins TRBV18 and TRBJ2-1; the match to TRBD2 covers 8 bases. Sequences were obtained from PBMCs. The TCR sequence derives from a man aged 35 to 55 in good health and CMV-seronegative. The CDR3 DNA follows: TGTGCCAGCTCACCGGGACTAGACAATGAGCAGTTCTTC. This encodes CASSPGLDNEQFF.